These 21 T cell receptor beta chains share one sample of origin, sequenced in a study of cytomegalovirus exposure and HLA in healthy donors. PCR amplification relied on 60 Vbeta primers (plus 13 Jbeta primers). Assay: immunoSEQ multiplex PCR; the TCRdb copy retains only in-frame clones and omits some. The table records nearly 110,000 clones, roughly 80% of them present only once. Sequencing was done on a sample of PBMCs. The receptors derive from a man aged 35 to 55 in good health and CMV-seronegative.

The chain couples TRBV15 to TRBJ2-5, with 14 bases fitting TRBD2. The CDR3 covers 16 residues. Germline V gene data show CDR1 as LNHNV and CDR2 as YYDKDF (reference sequence). J gave up 5 bases and V 5 bases, and 7 bases lay outside the gene matches. CDR3 sequence (DNA): TGTGCCACCAGCGGCCGGACTAGCGGGGGGAGGGAGACCCAGTACTTC. Its translation is CATSGRTSGGRETQYF.

The chain employs TRBV5-4 and TRBJ1-1; 8 bases match TRBD1. V was clipped by 0 bases and J by 7 bases; unmatched bases: 2. The CDR3 is 13 amino acids. The germline gives CDR1 SGHNT, CDR2 YYREEE (reference sequence). CDR3 sequence (DNA): TGTGCCAGCAGCTTGGGGGGGACAGGTGAAGCTTTCTTT. Translating it yields CASSLGGTGEAFF.

The V and J genes are TRBV6-6 and TRBJ2-7; 7 bases are a match to TRBD1. The CDR3 spans 13 residues. The germline V gene encodes CDR1 MNHNY and CDR2 SVGAGI (reference sequence). J lost 5 bases, V lost 4 bases, and 5 bases had no gene match. This CDR3 is CASSLQGLNEQYF. The CDR3 nucleotides read TGTGCCAGCAGTTTACAGGGGCTCAACGAGCAGTACTTC.

V and J are TRBV19 and TRBJ2-1; 9 nucleotides line up with TRBD1. Trimming took 6 bases from V and 4 from J; bases not matched to a gene: 1. The CDR3 loop spans 13 amino acids. Germline values: CDR1 LNHDA, CDR2 SQIVND (reference sequence). The chain's CDR3 is CASRGQGYNEQFF. CDR3 DNA: TGTGCCAGTAGGGGACAGGGTTACAATGAGCAGTTCTTC. Full variable domain (rest looked up from reference TRBV19 and TRBJ2-1): DGGITQSPKYLFRKEGQNVTLSCEQNLNHDAMYWYRQDPGQGLRLIYYSQIVNDFQKGDIAEGYSVSREKKESFPLTVTSAQKNPTAFYLCASRGQGYNEQFFGPGTRLTVL.

This clone was seen more than once but under ten times. The chain couples TRBV5-1 to TRBJ1-1; D remains ambiguous. With 6 bases removed from V and 1 base from J, the gap between germline ends came to 13 bases. Germline V gene sequence: CDR1 SGHRS, CDR2 YFSETQ. This CDR3 region has 14 residues. DNA for the CDR3: TGCGCCAGCACTTACCAACCGGGGAACACTGAAGCTTTCTTT. Residues: CASTYQPGNTEAFF. Drawing the rest from reference TRBV5-1 and TRBJ1-1, the complete variable domain is KAGVTQTPRYLIKTRGQQVTLSCSPISGHRSVSWYQQTPGQGLQFLFEYFSETQRNKGNFPGRFSGRQFSNSRSEMNVSTLELGDSALYLCASTYQPGNTEAFFGQGTRLTVV.

This clone turned up a few times. This chain links TRBV11-2 with TRBJ1-4; D not resolved. In germline, CDR1 is SGHAT, CDR2 FQNNGV. The CDR3 sequence is 15 residues long. V dropped 5 bases and J dropped 0 bases, with 10 bases sitting between them. The DNA for the CDR3 is TGTGCCAGCAGCCTCATACATGCAACTAATGAAAAACTGTTTTTT. This sequence encodes CASSLIHATNEKLFF.

A single count supports this clone. The CDR3 here is CASSKYRDSYEQYF. CDR3 nucleotide sequence: TGTGCCAGTAGTAAATACCGGGACAGTTACGAGCAGTACTTC. V is TRBV19 and J is TRBJ2-7; 7 bases are a match to TRBD1. V was pared by 4 bases and J by 4 bases, with 7 bases of the junction left unmatched. CDR3 size: 14 residues. Germline V gene sequence: CDR1 LNHDA, CDR2 SQIVND (reference sequence).

This chain uses TRBV15 with TRBJ2-5; D possibly corresponds to TRBD2 (7 bases). The V and J ends lost 1 base and 1 base respectively, with 19 bases between them. The CDR3 totals 18 residues. CDR1 is LNHNV, CDR2 YYDKDF, per germline (reference sequence). This CDR3 reads CATSRGGGGRRFQETQYF. The CDR3 nucleotides are TGTGCCACCAGCAGAGGCGGGGGCGGGAGAAGGTTCCAAGAGACCCAGTACTTC.

Concerning this clone itself: The sample has other DNA sequences that encode this CDR3 too. V and J are TRBV5-1 and TRBJ2-5, with a weak D call TRBD1 (6 bases). This CDR3 has 13 residues. Germline V lookup: CDR1 SGHRS, CDR2 YFSETQ. Trimming took 0 bases from V and 4 from J, leaving 7 bases between them. The CDR3 coding sequence is TGCGCCAGCAGCTTGGGAGGGGGAGAGACCCAGTACTTC. It encodes CASSLGGGETQYF.

V gene TRBV7-3 combines with J gene TRBJ2-7; 9 bases match TRBD1. This CDR3 is 14 amino acids long. V trimming: 4 bases; J trimming: 5 bases; junction bases outside the gene matches: 6. CDR1 and CDR2 (germline): SGHTA, FQGTGA. CDR3 DNA: TGTGCCAGCAGCTCGGGACAGGGCTTCAACGAGCAGTACTTC. Its protein product is CASSSGQGFNEQYF. The full variable domain, completed using reference TRBV7-3 and TRBJ2-7, is GAGVSQTPSNKVTEKGKYVELRCDPISGHTALYWYRQSLGQGPEFLIYFQGTGAADDSGLPNDRFFAVRPEGSVSTLKIQRTERGDSAVYLCASSSGQGFNEQYFGPGTRLTVT.

The chain recombines TRBV5-1 with TRBJ2-7; D perhaps matches TRBD1 (5 bases). CDR1 is SGHRS and CDR2 is YFSETQ in the germline V gene. This CDR3 contains 18 residues. Trimming took off 4 bases at V and 1 base at J, with 24 bases between the two ends. CDR3 in amino acids: CASSPRTLRGIGSYEQYF. The CDR3, as DNA: TGCGCCAGCAGCCCAAGGACACTAAGGGGAATTGGATCCTACGAGCAGTACTTC.

The chain uses TRBV7-9 and TRBJ1-3; no firm D call. Trimming cost V 0 bases and J 2 bases, with 11 bases left between them. Germline V gene sequence: CDR1 SEHNR, CDR2 FQNEAQ (reference sequence). This CDR3 has 16 residues. The CDR3 DNA sequence: TGTGCCAGCAGCTTAGCGGCGGGTAGTCCTGGAAACACCATATATTTT. It specifies CASSLAAGSPGNTIYF.

The genes are TRBV7-7 and TRBJ2-5; a weak D match, TRBD1 (6 bases). Germline CDR1 and CDR2: SSHAT and FNYEAQ (reference sequence). The CDR3 has 14 residues. Trimming took 6 bases from V and 1 from J, leaving 12 bases between them. The CDR3 loop reads CASSPQTGQETQYF. In DNA, the CDR3 is TGTGCCAGCAGTCCACAGACAGGCCAAGAGACCCAGTACTTC.

The chain links TRBV14 to TRBJ2-5; 8 bases line up with TRBD1. Looked up from germline, CDR1 is SGHDN and CDR2 is FVKESK. The CDR3 has 14 amino acids. J lost 5 bases, V lost 5 bases, and 7 bases had no gene match. The CDR3 region has the DNA TGTGCCAGCAGCGTACAGGGGGTAGGCGAGACCCAGTACTTC. Its translation is CASSVQGVGETQYF. Full variable domain (remainder filled in from reference TRBV14 and TRBJ2-5): EAGVTQFPSHSVIEKGQTVTLRCDPISGHDNLYWYRRVMGKEIKFLLHFVKESKQDESGMPNNRFLAERTGGTYSTLKVQPAELEDSGVYFCASSVQGVGETQYFGPGTRLLVL.

The chain joins TRBV11-2 to TRBJ2-4; maybe TRBD2 (7 bases). This CDR3 is built from 17 residues. The V end lost 4 bases, the J end lost 3 bases, and 19 bases lay between the germline ends. From germline, CDR1 is SGHAT and CDR2 FQNNGV. The CDR3 is CASSSPRGGGFKNIQYF. CDR3 bases: TGTGCCAGCAGCTCCCCTAGAGGGGGGGGGTTCAAAAACATTCAGTACTTC. The variable domain in full, with the rest retrieved from reference TRBV11-2 and TRBJ2-4, is EAGVAQSPRYKIIEKRQSVAFWCNPISGHATLYWYQQILGQGPKLLIQFQNNGVVDDSQLPKDRFSAERLKGVDSTLKIQPAKLEDSAVYLCASSSPRGGGFKNIQYFGAGTRLSVL.

The V call is TRBV5-1, the J call TRBJ2-5, with D possibly TRBD1 on 5 matching bases. V lost 0 bases, J lost 4 bases, and 19 bases lay in between. CDR1 and CDR2 from the germline V gene are SGHRS and YFSETQ. This CDR3 comprises 17 residues. The CDR3 DNA follows: TGCGCCAGCAGCTTGGAGGGGAAAAAGATGAGGCGAGAGACCCAGTACTTC. This codes for CASSLEGKKMRRETQYF.

The chain couples TRBV2 to TRBJ1-5; TRBD1 is a possible D gene (6 bases). The CDR3 totals 14 residues. V lost 8 bases to trimming and J lost 4 bases, with 15 bases between them. In germline, CDR1 is SNHLY, CDR2 FYNNEI. The CDR3 reads CASRGDTSNQPQHF. The CDR3, as DNA: TGTGCCAGCCGTGGGGACACCTCTAATCAGCCCCAGCATTTT.

V is TRBV5-1 and J is TRBJ1-4; 8 bases line up with TRBD1. Germline values: CDR1 SGHRS, CDR2 YFSETQ. After removal of 4 bases from V and 7 bases from J, the junction contained 6 bases not matched to a gene. The CDR3 loop spans 14 amino acids. The CDR3 sequence is CASSGAGGVEKLFF. The DNA of the CDR3 is TGCGCCAGCAGCGGGGCAGGGGGCGTTGAAAAACTGTTTTTT. Supplemented by reference TRBV5-1 and TRBJ1-4, the full variable domain reads KAGVTQTPRYLIKTRGQQVTLSCSPISGHRSVSWYQQTPGQGLQFLFEYFSETQRNKGNFPGRFSGRQFSNSRSEMNVSTLELGDSALYLCASSGAGGVEKLFFGSGTQLSVL.

This clone was picked up one time. J is TRBJ1-4 and V is TRBV7-2; the D gene is possibly TRBD1 (5 bases). This CDR3 has 15 amino acids. V was cut by 2 bases and J by 7 bases, with 14 bases left in between. Germline V gene lookup returns CDR1 SGHTA and CDR2 FQGNSA. CDR3: CASSLNGGVSEKLFF. The DNA of the CDR3 is TGTGCCAGCAGCTTAAACGGGGGAGTCTCTGAAAAACTGTTTTTT.

This chain uses TRBV29-1 with TRBJ2-5; D might be TRBD1 (6 bases). Germline lookup yields CDR1 SQVTM and CDR2 ANQGSEA. V dropped 6 bases and J dropped 1 base, with 12 bases sitting between them. This CDR3 has 13 amino acids. CDR3 coding DNA: TGCAGCGTGGCCGACAGGTTCCAAGAGACCCAGTACTTC. Translated: CSVADRFQETQYF.

The DNA for the CDR3 is TGCGCCACCTCGGGGTTCGCGGGGGAGACCCAGTACTTC. It codes for CATSGFAGETQYF. The J gene is TRBJ2-5, the V gene TRBV10-2, with a weak D call TRBD2 (6 bases). In germline, CDR1 is WSHSY, CDR2 SAAADI. V was pared by 10 bases and J by 5 bases, with 17 bases between. This CDR3 has 13 amino acids.